A selection of T cell receptor beta chains follows, all from one sample in a study of cytomegalovirus exposure and HLA in healthy donors. The table came from immunoSEQ multiplex PCR; TCRdb's copy has only in-frame clones and leaves some out. The repertoire holds about 73,000 clones, with about 87% as singletons. Sequenced sample: PBMCs. The receptors shown here come from a young woman in good health and CMV-seropositive. The CDR3 runs from the conserved cysteine through the conserved F or W. A D gene is named only where the DNA matches it firmly. Clone size is not always given. Where it is, it says once, few, many or a class for expanded clones.

j_call,v_call,d_call,clone_size,cdr3_nt,cdr3_aa
TRBJ1-4,TRBV19,TRBD1,NA,TGTGCCAGTATCCCCCTGACAGGGACTAATGAAAAACTGTTTTTT,CASIPLTGTNEKLFF
TRBJ1-1,TRBV28,NA,NA,TGTGCCAGCAGTTTTTCGGGCGGGGGGACTGAAGCTTTCTTT,CASSFSGGGTEAFF
TRBJ2-7,TRBV25-1,NA,NA,TGTGCCAGCAGTGGACCCGGGAAAAACTACGAGCAGTACTTC,CASSGPGKNYEQYF
TRBJ1-5,TRBV6-1,TRBD1,NA,TGTGCCAGCAGTCCGAGACAGGGGAATCAGCCCCAGCATTTT,CASSPRQGNQPQHF
TRBJ1-2,TRBV4-1,NA,NA,TGCGCCAGCAGCCAAGATCGGGCAAGGGGGGGGGCGCTTGGCTACACCTTC,CASSQDRARGGALGYTF
TRBJ1-5,TRBV11-1,NA,NA,TGTGCCAGCAGCTTATCGGCGGGGGATCAGCCCCAGCATTTT,CASSLSAGDQPQHF
TRBJ2-7,TRBV6-5,NA,NA,TGTGCCAGCAGTCGACAGGATTACTACGAGCAGTACTTC,CASSRQDYYEQYF
TRBJ2-2,TRBV9,TRBD1,NA,TGTGCCAGCAGCGTAGTAGGTGACAGGGGGCGAGGGGAGCTGTTTTTT,CASSVVGDRGRGELFF
TRBJ2-7,TRBV11-2,TRBD2,NA,TGTGCCAGCAGCTTGGGACTAGCGGGAGACTACGAGCAGTACTTC,CASSLGLAGDYEQYF
TRBJ1-3,TRBV7-9,NA,NA,TGTGCCAGCAGCAGGCGGGAGGACTACGATGGAAACACCATATATTTT,CASSRREDYDGNTIYF
TRBJ1-1,TRBV5-4,NA,NA,TGTGCCAGCAGCGAGGACAGGAACACTGAAGCTTTCTTT,CASSEDRNTEAFF
TRBJ1-1,TRBV29-1,NA,NA,TGCAGCGTTCAGGAGGGCACTGAAGCTTTCTTT,CSVQEGTEAFF
TRBJ1-2,TRBV30,TRBD1,NA,TGTGCCCGAACGACAGGGGATGCTGGCTACACCTTC,CARTTGDAGYTF
TRBJ2-4,TRBV2,NA,NA,TGTGCCAGCAGGTTCGAAGCAATAGCCAAAAACATTCAGTACTTC,CASRFEAIAKNIQYF
TRBJ1-5,TRBV27,TRBD1,NA,TGTGCCAGCAGTCTCGGACAGGGCGGTCTAGGGCCCCAGCATTTT,CASSLGQGGLGPQHF
TRBJ1-3,TRBV28,TRBD1,NA,TGTGCCAGCAGTTTACCCGGGACAGGGTTAAATGGAAACACCATATATTTT,CASSLPGTGLNGNTIYF
TRBJ1-1,TRBV11-2,NA,NA,TGTGCCAGCAGCTCAGACCAGGGTGGTGGGACTGAAGCTTTCTTT,CASSSDQGGGTEAFF
TRBJ2-5,TRBV28,NA,NA,TGTGCCAGCAGTTCTGCCGAGGAGGTATGGAAGACCCAGTACTTC,CASSSAEEVWKTQYF
TRBJ1-2,TRBV4-1,NA,NA,TGCGCCAGCAGCCAACTCAGCGGGGGCTACACCTTC,CASSQLSGGYTF
TRBJ2-6,TRBV28,TRBD1,NA,TGTGCCAGCAGTTTAGTTGGGGACAGGGGTTCCGGGGCCAACGTCCTGACTTTC,CASSLVGDRGSGANVLTF
TRBJ2-7,TRBV28,TRBD1,NA,TGTGCCAGCAGTTCCTCTGGGACAGGGTCGGGTGAGCAGTACTTC,CASSSSGTGSGEQYF
TRBJ1-1,TRBV4-1,NA,NA,TGCGCCAGCAGCCGAGAACGGGGGGCTGAAGCTTTCTTT,CASSRERGAEAFF
TRBJ2-1,TRBV5-1,TRBD1,NA,TGCGCCAGTAAAGGGACAGGCTACAATGAGCAGTTCTTC,CASKGTGYNEQFF
TRBJ1-6,TRBV30,NA,NA,TGTGCCTGGAGCTCGAGCTCCTATAATTCACCCCTCCACTTT,CAWSSSSYNSPLHF
TRBJ1-1,TRBV7-2,NA,NA,TGTGCCAGCAGCTACGCAGGGGCCCCCTTAGCTTTCTTT,CASSYAGAPLAFF
TRBJ2-2,TRBV2,TRBD2,few,TGTGCCAGCAGGGGGGGACTAGCGGGGAACACCGGGGAGCTGTTTTTT,CASRGGLAGNTGELFF
TRBJ2-7,TRBV6-1,NA,NA,TGTGCCAGCAGCTCTACAGGTGAACCCTACGAGCAGTACTTC,CASSSTGEPYEQYF
TRBJ1-1,TRBV25-1,TRBD1,NA,TGTGCCAGCACCGGGGACAGGATGAACACTGAAGCTTTCTTT,CASTGDRMNTEAFF
TRBJ1-4,TRBV9,NA,NA,TGTGCCAGCAGCGTAGATTCCAGGCCGGCTGAAAAACTGTTTTTT,CASSVDSRPAEKLFF
TRBJ2-1,TRBV27,TRBD2,NA,TGTGCCAGCAGTTTGGGGGCGGGGGGGCAAAATGAGCAGTTCTTC,CASSLGAGGQNEQFF
TRBJ2-1,TRBV28,NA,NA,TGTGCCAGCAGACTAGCTTACAATGAGCAGTTCTTC,CASRLAYNEQFF
TRBJ2-3,TRBV6-4,NA,NA,TGTGCCAGCAGTGAAGACACCTCCACAGATACGCAGTATTTT,CASSEDTSTDTQYF
TRBJ2-7,TRBV15,TRBD2,NA,TGTGCCACCAGCAGTCTGCGGGGGACGACGTACGAGCAGTACTTC,CATSSLRGTTYEQYF
TRBJ1-1,TRBV6-1,NA,NA,TGTGCCAGCGGGATGGGGGGGGGCAAGGAAGCTTTCTTT,CASGMGGGKEAFF
TRBJ2-1,TRBV28,NA,NA,TGTGCCAGCAGTCTTTACGGGACTTCCCGAGGCCGCAATGAGCAGTTCTTC,CASSLYGTSRGRNEQFF
TRBJ1-5,TRBV30,NA,once,TGTGCCTGGAGTGTATCAGGAGGTCAGCCCCAGCATTTT,CAWSVSGGQPQHF
TRBJ2-1,TRBV19,NA,NA,TGTGCCAGTAGTATAACAGGGCATGTGGGAAATGAGCAGTTCTTC,CASSITGHVGNEQFF
TRBJ2-1,TRBV4-1,TRBD1,NA,TGCGCCAGCAGCCAAGTGTCGGACAGGGTCCGGAATGAGCAGTTCTTC,CASSQVSDRVRNEQFF
TRBJ2-2,TRBV2,NA,NA,TGTGCCAGGACAAACGCGAACACCGGGGAGCTGTTTTTT,CARTNANTGELFF